This T cell receptor beta chain was recovered during a study of regulatory T cells in long-lasting Graves disease. This clonotype appeared many times. From germline, CDR1 is KGHDR and CDR2 SFDVKD. V lost 7 bases and J lost 3, with 19 bases in between. This CDR3 has 16 residues. The time point denotes: newly diagnosed GD, antithyroid drugs for less than 3 months. PBMC RNA served as the TCR library source. Arm-PCR of CDR3 regions with iRepertoire HTBI primers generated TCR beta libraries. TCRdb reanalysed the multiplex PCR reads using MiXCR and keeps one entry per CDR3 protein. The sample shows a few hundred thousand distinct CDR3 sequences, about 15% of them seen only once. Another study also made use of these data, one on T cells in Graves' hyperthyroidism and ophthalmopathy. That publication notes: First-round RT-PCR targeting the TCR CDR3 was performed with the HTBI primer set.

The specimen was peripheral blood mononuclear cells (PBMCs), collected at new diagnosis, from a patient treated with antithyroid drugs. This chain connects TRBV24-1 to TRBJ2-3; weak D call: TRBD1 (5 bases). The sequence derives from a woman aged 40 to 50 with Graves disease. CDR3 DNA sequence: TGTGCCACCAGAAAAAAGGACAACCTGGTGACAGATACGCAGTATTTT. This sequence encodes CATRKKDNLVTDTQYF.